Here is one TCR beta chain with its context. What it binds is unknown. In every case, the donor was a healthy Caucasian. This entry is derived from a study of identical twins. Notes on the study in general: Out-of-frame alpha sequences shared between twins exhibited an excess of low generation probability. Insertions were fewer in abundant cord blood beta clonotypes, whereas memory repertoires showed none of this pattern. The same donors were not followed; conclusions instead depended on cross-sectional statistical analysis.

The CDR3 length is 16 residues. Trimming took 3 bases from V and 0 from J, leaving 15 bases between them. CDR1 and CDR2 from the germline V gene are SGHDT and YYEEEE. From the 5' RACE reads, TCRdb called clonotypes with MiXCR, one entry per CDR3 protein. The profile shows more than 1.5 million distinct CDR3 sequences, under 35% of them singletons. The chain links TRBV5-6 to TRBJ2-5, with TRBD1 as a possible D gene (5 bases). The source material was cord blood. This clonotype originated in a newborn girl in good health. In nucleotides, the CDR3 is TGTGCCAGCAGCTCGAGACAGACAACGTACCAAGAGACCCAGTACTTC. The encoded protein is CASSSRQTTYQETQYF.